What follows are 5 T cell receptor beta chains derived from one specimen sequenced in a study of cytomegalovirus exposure and HLA in healthy donors. In the PCR, 60 Vbeta and 13 Jbeta primers were used. Assay: immunoSEQ multiplex PCR; the TCRdb copy retains only in-frame clones and omits some. The table records hundreds of thousands of clones, 78% of them present only once. Specimen: PBMCs. Receptor source: a boy aged 5 to 17 in good health and CMV-seronegative.

The gene calls are TRBV5-1 and TRBJ1-1; D may be TRBD1 (5 bases). The CDR3 sequence is 14 residues long. Germline values: CDR1 SGHRS, CDR2 YFSETQ. With 2 bases removed from V and 1 base from J, the gap between germline ends came to 9 bases. This CDR3 is CASSLRTPNTEAFF. The CDR3, as DNA: TGCGCCAGCAGCTTACGGACACCGAACACTGAAGCTTTCTTT.

V gene TRBV11-3 combines with J gene TRBJ1-1; D is unclear. V lost 5 bases and J 1 base, leaving 20 bases between the germline ends. The CDR3 has 17 residues. CDR1 and CDR2 from the germline V gene are SGHNT and YENEEA. The CDR3 spells CASSHESWQQSNTEAFF. In DNA, the CDR3 is TGTGCCAGCAGCCACGAGAGTTGGCAACAGTCGAACACTGAAGCTTTCTTT.

V gene TRBV7-9 combines with J gene TRBJ2-7, with TRBD1 matching over 8 bases. The CDR3 is 14 amino acids. The junction had 2 bases not matched to a gene; V was cut back by 3 bases and J by 1 base. Germline-derived CDR1 and CDR2 are SEHNR and FQNEAQ (reference sequence). In DNA form, the CDR3 reads TGTGCCAGCAGCTTGTGGGACAGGTCCTACGAGCAGTACTTC. Translation: CASSLWDRSYEQYF.

CDR3 in DNA: TGTGCCAGCAGCTTATTGGGAACAGGAAACTATGGCTACACCTTC. Protein sequence: CASSLLGTGNYGYTF. The chain links TRBV5-6 to TRBJ1-2; a weak D match, TRBD1 (5 bases). Trimming shortened V by 2 bases and J by 2 bases, and 13 bases separated the two germline ends. CDR3 size: 15 residues. CDR1 is SGHDT, CDR2 YYEEEE, per germline. The full variable domain, with the rest looked up from reference TRBV5-6 and TRBJ1-2, is DAGVTQSPTHLIKTRGQQVTLRCSPKSGHDTVSWYQQALGQGPQFIFQYYEEEERQRGNFPDRFSGHQFPNYSSELNVNALLLGDSALYLCASSLLGTGNYGYTFGSGTRLTVV.

The chain is built from TRBV7-9 and TRBJ2-2; 10 bases align to TRBD1. The CDR3 loop spans 15 amino acids. Germline values: CDR1 SEHNR, CDR2 FQNEAQ (reference sequence). V shed 5 bases, J shed 4 bases, and the junction held 4 bases outside the gene matches. CDR3 DNA: TGTGCCAGCAGCAGAAGGACAGGGGGCACCGGGGAGCTGTTTTTT. Translating gives CASSRRTGGTGELFF.